Below, 5 T cell receptor beta chains from the same sample are listed, as sequenced in a study of T cells after yellow fever vaccination (dated by TCRdb to between 2017 and 2020). Libraries came from 5' RACE. Instrument on record: Illumina HiSeq 2500. Starting from the raw public reads, TCRdb applied fastp trimming at Q25, assembled clones with MiXCR and retained in-frame beta chains. Here each entry gathers all rows of one CDR3 protein and keeps the most common genes and DNA. The sample includes tens of thousands of distinct CDR3 sequences, with around 7.8% observed a single time. The ten most abundant clones make up roughly 28% of the sample. The treatment or condition label here, explained by the study, means: live attenuated yellow fever vaccine strain. The specimen comprised CD8+ T cells sorted from PBMCs, sampled 10 days after the first yellow fever vaccination. The receptors originated from a man aged 18 to 35 who received the YFV17D yellow fever vaccine.

This clonotype has ten or more counts. CDR3 residues: CASSWSTSYEQYF. The CDR3 coding sequence is TGTGCCAGCAGTTGGTCGACCTCCTACGAGCAGTACTTC. This sequence joins TRBV27 and TRBJ2-7; no clear D gene. The CDR3 loop spans 13 amino acids. CDR1 and CDR2 (germline): MNHEY, SMNVEV (reference sequence). V gave up 4 bases and J gave up 0 bases, with 7 bases separating them.

In its sample, this clonotype was seen many times. The rearrangement joins TRBV7-6 to TRBJ2-1, with D possibly matching TRBD2 (5 bases). Per germline, CDR1 SGHVS and CDR2 FNYEAQ. The CDR3 extends over 14 amino acids. Deletions cut 2 bases from V and 4 bases from J, with 9 bases between. The CDR3 DNA is TGTGCCAGCAGCTTAAACGGGGTTTACAATGAGCAGTTCTTC. It is translated as CASSLNGVYNEQFF. The variable domain in full, completed from reference TRBV7-6 and TRBJ2-1, reads GAGVSQSPRYKVTKRGQDVALRCDPISGHVSLYWYRQALGQGPEFLTYFNYEAQQDKSGLPNDRFSAERPEGSISTLTIQRTEQRDSAMYRCASSLNGVYNEQFFGPGTRLTVL.

This clonotype was seen many times. V and J are TRBV4-1 and TRBJ2-1; D is unresolved. Trimming shortened V by 0 bases and J by 8 bases, and 23 bases separated the two germline ends. There are 18 residues in the CDR3. From germline, CDR1 is MGHRA and CDR2 YSYEKL. The CDR3 nucleotides read TGCGCCAGCAGCCAAGATCTCCCCGAAGGACGAAGTGTGGATGAGCAGTTCTTC. Amino acid sequence: CASSQDLPEGRSVDEQFF.

This clonotype was found many times. This CDR3 is CASSVKYLIQVSNQPQHF. The DNA for the CDR3 is TGTGCCAGCAGTGTCAAATATCTAATACAGGTTAGCAATCAGCCCCAGCATTTT. The chain uses TRBV6-1 and TRBJ1-5; weak D call: TRBD1 (5 bases). The germline V gene encodes CDR1 MNHNS and CDR2 SASEGT. The V end lost 4 bases, the J end lost 0 bases, and 19 bases lay between the germline ends. The CDR3 spans 18 residues.

The chain couples TRBV3-1 to TRBJ2-3; 10 bases are shared with TRBD2. The CDR3 covers 21 residues. From germline, CDR1 is LGHDT and CDR2 YNNKEL (reference sequence). Germline trimming cut 4 bases from V and 2 bases from J; bases unmatched to any gene: 21. This chain's CDR3 is CASSPFPAGGRTSGPTDTQYF. The DNA for the CDR3 is TGTGCCAGCAGCCCTTTCCCCGCAGGGGGACGGACTAGCGGACCCACAGATACGCAGTATTTT.